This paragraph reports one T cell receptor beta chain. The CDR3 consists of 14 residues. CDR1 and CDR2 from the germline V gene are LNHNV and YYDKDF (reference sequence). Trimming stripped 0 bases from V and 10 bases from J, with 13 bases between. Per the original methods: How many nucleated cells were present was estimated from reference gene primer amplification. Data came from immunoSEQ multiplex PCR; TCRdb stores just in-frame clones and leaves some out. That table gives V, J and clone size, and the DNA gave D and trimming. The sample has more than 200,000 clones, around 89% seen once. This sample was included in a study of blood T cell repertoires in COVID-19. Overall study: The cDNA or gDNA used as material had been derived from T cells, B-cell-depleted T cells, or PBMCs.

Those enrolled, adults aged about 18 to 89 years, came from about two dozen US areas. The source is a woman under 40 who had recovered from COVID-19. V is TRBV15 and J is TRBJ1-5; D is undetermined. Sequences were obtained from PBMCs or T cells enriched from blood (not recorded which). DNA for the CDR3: TGTGCCACCAGCAGAGATTCGGCCAACAGCCCCCAGCATTTT. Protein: CATSRDSANSPQHF. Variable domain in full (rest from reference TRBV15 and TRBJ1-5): DAMVIQNPRYQVTQFGKPVTLSCSQTLNHNVMYWYQQKSSQAPKLLFHYYDKDFNNEADTPDNFQSRRPNTSFCFLDIRSPGLGDTAMYLCATSRDSANSPQHFGDGTRLSIL.